The source of this T cell receptor (beta chain) is a study of CD8 T cells in Susac syndrome. Turning to the study itself: When blood was collected, patients with Susac syndrome were therapy-naive, were taking corticosteroids, or were receiving intravenous immunoglobulin alone. General study findings and limits: Expansion of clones was not seen in the CD4+ T cell repertoires of Susac syndrome.

An amount of RNA that ranged from about 0.45 to 1 ug was reverse transcribed with random hexamers. Amplification of TCR beta CDR3 by immunoSEQ multiplex PCR spanned 54 Vbeta and 13 Jbeta. TCRdb re-called the immunoSEQ multiplex PCR reads through MiXCR, storing one row per CDR3 protein. Of under 95,000 distinct CDR3 sequences listed, roughly 94% were seen once; the top ten hold more than 0.3%. Of note for this clonotype: The antigen is unknown.

CDR3 size: 13 residues. The germline CDR1 and CDR2 sequences are GTSNPN and SVGIG (reference sequence). V was pared by 4 bases and J by 5 bases, with 14 bases between. The rearrangement links TRBV30 to TRBJ1-1, with a tentative D call TRBD1 (5 bases). The clonotype was recovered from a human donor with Susac syndrome. Sample: CD4+ T cells from PBMCs. This chain's CDR3 is CAWTLGGRTEAFF. DNA for the CDR3: TGTGCCTGGACCTTGGGGGGGAGGACTGAAGCTTTCTTT.